Listed here are 18 T cell receptor beta chains from one sample, sequenced in a study of shared clonotypes between healthy human individuals. Clones were sequenced by immunoSEQ multiplex PCR, and TCRdb holds only the in-frame ones, with some missing. The table shows approximately 980,000 clones, with over 60% occurring only once. The sample was memory CD4+ T cells sorted from blood. Subset of the sample: CD45RA-negative fraction. These receptors were collected from a young man in good health.

This clone occurred once. The gene calls are TRBV5-1 and TRBJ1-6; D is ambiguous. CDR3 length: 15 amino acids. Germline V gene sequence: CDR1 SGHRS, CDR2 YFSETQ. V was clipped by 0 bases and J by 8 bases, with 12 bases between them. The CDR3 bases are TGCGCCAGCAGCTTGGCCGGAGGGCTCGATTCACCCCTCCACTTT. The encoded protein is CASSLAGGLDSPLHF.

The chain is built from TRBV19 and TRBJ2-3, with 7 bases fitting TRBD1. CDR3 length equals 14 residues. Trimming removed 4 bases from V and 2 bases from J; junction bases left unmatched: 3. Germline V lookup: CDR1 LNHDA, CDR2 SQIVND (reference sequence). The CDR3 loop is CASSKGTATDTQYF. The CDR3 nucleotides read TGTGCCAGTAGTAAGGGGACAGCCACAGATACGCAGTATTTT.

CDR3 amino acids: CASSLGFPGQGTDTQYF. The CDR3 bases are TGCGCCAGCAGCTTGGGGTTCCCGGGACAGGGAACAGATACGCAGTATTTT. This chain uses TRBV5-1 with TRBJ2-3; 9 bases map to TRBD1. The CDR3 runs to 17 residues. Germline loops: CDR1 SGHRS, CDR2 YFSETQ. V trimming: 0 bases; J trimming: 3 bases; junction bases outside the gene matches: 8.

This chain connects TRBV11-2 to TRBJ1-1, with D uncertain. CDR1 is SGHAT and CDR2 is FQNNGV in the germline V gene. The CDR3 is 14 residues long. Trimming took 4 bases from V and 0 from J, leaving 9 bases between them. CDR3 coding DNA: TGTGCCAGCAGCTCGGAGAGGCTGAACACTGAAGCTTTCTTT. Its translation is CASSSERLNTEAFF.

The rearrangement joins TRBV7-2 to TRBJ1-6; D not resolved. The CDR3 is 10 amino acids. Germline-derived CDR1 and CDR2 are SGHTA and FQGNSA. Trimming took 5 bases from V and 9 from J, leaving 2 bases between them. CDR3 loop: CASSGSPLHF. The CDR3, as DNA: TGTGCCAGCAGCGGTTCACCCCTCCACTTT.

In the case of this clone: In the same sample, other DNA sequences code for this CDR3. The chain has TRBV30 and TRBJ1-3, with D possibly being TRBD1 (5 bases). Germline V gene sequence: CDR1 GTSNPN, CDR2 SVGIG (reference sequence). Trimming left V 2 bases short and J 4 bases short, with 15 bases between. This CDR3 contains 15 residues. The DNA of the CDR3 is TGTGCCTGGAGTATCTCGGGACGGACGGGAAACACCATATATTTT. The encoded protein is CAWSISGRTGNTIYF. The complete variable domain, with remaining parts taken from reference TRBV30 and TRBJ1-3, reads SQTIHQWPATLVQPVGSPLSLECTVEGTSNPNLYWYRQAAGRGLQLLFYSVGIGQISSEVPQNLSASRPQDRQFILSSKKLLLSDSGFYLCAWSISGRTGNTIYFGEGSWLTVV.

V and J are TRBV5-6 and TRBJ2-7, with 8 positions matching TRBD2. Germline V gene data show CDR1 as SGHDT and CDR2 as YYEEEE. This CDR3 contains 16 residues. V was clipped by 0 bases and J by 7 bases; unmatched bases: 12. CDR3 DNA: TGTGCCAGCAGCTTGGCCGGGGCAAGCGGGAGAGGAGAGCAGTACTTC. This translates into CASSLAGASGRGEQYF.

This clone occurred once. Other nucleotide sequences from this sample produce the same CDR3. The chain uses TRBV18 and TRBJ1-2, with D unclear. The V gene lost 3 bases and the J gene lost 2 bases, with 7 bases spanning the gap. Per the germline V gene, CDR1 is KGHSH and CDR2 is LQKENI. The CDR3 extends over 13 amino acids. CDR3 bases: TGTGCCAGCTCACCCGAACAAAACTATGGCTACACCTTC. Its protein product is CASSPEQNYGYTF.

This clone was picked up a small number of times. The same CDR3 can be traced to other DNA sequences in this sample. CDR3 residues: CASSRDKNTEAFF. As DNA, the CDR3 is TGTGCCAGTAGCAGAGATAAGAACACTGAAGCTTTCTTT. V is TRBV19 and J is TRBJ1-1, with D unclear. The ends were cut back, 6 bases at V and 1 base at J, with 9 bases in the middle. This CDR3 spans 13 amino acids. Germline CDR1 and CDR2: LNHDA and SQIVND (reference sequence).

This rearrangement joins TRBV10-2 to TRBJ2-7, with 8 nucleotides matching TRBD1. CDR3 length equals 15 residues. CDR1 and CDR2 from the germline V gene are WSHSY and SAAADI. The J segment lost 0 bases and the V segment lost 6 bases, leaving 7 bases of the junction unmatched. CDR3 residues: CASRSRTGISYEQYF. The DNA of the CDR3 is TGCGCCAGCAGGTCCAGGACAGGGATCTCCTACGAGCAGTACTTC.

CDR3 in amino acids: CASSSTGPYEQYF. The DNA of the CDR3 is TGTGCCAGCAGCTCGACAGGACCCTACGAGCAGTACTTC. The J gene is TRBJ2-7, the V gene TRBV28, with TRBD1 as a possible D gene (6 bases). Trimming took 6 bases from V and 2 from J, leaving 11 bases between them. The length of the CDR3 is 13 residues. Germline loops: CDR1 MDHEN, CDR2 SYDVKM.

CDR3: CASSLEEPGTDTQYF. CDR3 in DNA: TGCGCCAGCAGCTTGGAAGAGCCCGGCACAGATACGCAGTATTTT. J is TRBJ2-3 and V is TRBV5-1; the D is unclear. The ends were cut back, 0 bases at V and 1 base at J, with 9 bases in the middle. The germline V gene has CDR1 SGHRS and CDR2 YFSETQ. There are 15 residues in the CDR3.

This chain connects TRBV6-1 to TRBJ1-5, with TRBD1 as a possible D gene (6 bases). This CDR3 is 15 amino acids long. The germline CDR1 and CDR2 sequences are MNHNS and SASEGT. Deletions cut 4 bases from V and 0 bases from J, with 10 bases between. The CDR3 bases are TGTGCCAGCAGTGGGGGACAAAATAGCAATCAGCCCCAGCATTTT. Translating it yields CASSGGQNSNQPQHF.

This chain connects TRBV4-3 to TRBJ2-7; 8 nucleotides agree with TRBD2. Germline assignment: CDR1 LGHNA and CDR2 YSLEER. The CDR3 is made up of 15 amino acids. The trim removed 0 bases at V and 6 bases at J, leaving 7 bases unmatched. CDR3 sequence (DNA): TGCGCCAGCAGCCAAGACGGGACTAGACTGCGCGAGCAGTACTTC. It yields the protein CASSQDGTRLREQYF.

The chain has TRBV5-6 and TRBJ2-3; D remains unclear. Trimming took 1 base from V and 0 from J, leaving 12 bases between them. This CDR3 spans 16 amino acids. Germline loops: CDR1 SGHDT, CDR2 YYEEEE. Here the CDR3 reads CASSLPTKTSTDTQYF. Written as DNA, the CDR3 is TGTGCCAGCAGCTTGCCGACGAAAACTAGCACAGATACGCAGTATTTT.

This chain links TRBV29-1 with TRBJ2-3, with 8 bases identical to TRBD1. Looked up from germline, CDR1 is SQVTM and CDR2 is ANQGSEA. The CDR3 contains 13 residues. Trimming cost V 6 bases and J 6 bases; bases outside gene matches: 8. This chain's CDR3 is CSVMTGAFDTQYF. The CDR3 DNA reads TGCAGCGTGATGACAGGGGCCTTTGATACGCAGTATTTT.

This clone was counted a single time. The chain carries TRBV19 and TRBJ1-6; perhaps TRBD1 as D (5 bases). This CDR3 has 15 amino acids. The germline V gene has CDR1 LNHDA and CDR2 SQIVND (reference sequence). V dropped 5 bases and J dropped 2 bases, with 10 bases sitting between them. CDR3 in amino acids: CASSAGGTYNSPLHF. The CDR3 DNA follows: TGTGCCAGTAGTGCCGGGGGGACCTATAATTCACCCCTCCACTTT.

This clone was detected ten times or more. V usage is TRBV7-2 and J usage is TRBJ2-7; 8 bases align to TRBD2. J gave up 3 bases and V 0 bases, and 4 bases lay outside the gene matches. The CDR3 contains 15 residues. The germline V gene encodes CDR1 SGHTA and CDR2 FQGNSA. The CDR3 loop is CASSLARGGYYEQYF. The CDR3 DNA is TGTGCCAGCAGCTTAGCTCGCGGGGGGTACTACGAGCAGTACTTC.